A single sample is the source of the 18 T cell receptor beta chains below, sequenced in a study of cytomegalovirus exposure and HLA in healthy donors. The PCR ran on 60 Vbeta and 13 Jbeta primers. Assay used: immunoSEQ multiplex PCR; TCRdb lists only in-frame clones, some missing. Of 100,000 to 150,000 clones detected, about 85% appear once; the ten largest clones hold approximately 4%. Sequences were obtained from PBMCs. The receptors stem from a young man in good health and CMV-seropositive.

The chain uses TRBV7-9 and TRBJ2-7; 8 positions agree with TRBD1. Trimming removed 5 bases from V and 0 bases from J; junction bases left unmatched: 12. Germline CDR1 and CDR2: SEHNR and FQNEAQ (reference sequence). The CDR3 consists of 17 residues. The CDR3 reads CASSPIPTGVISYEQYF. Here the CDR3 DNA reads TGTGCCAGCAGCCCCATCCCGACAGGGGTCATCTCCTACGAGCAGTACTTC.

The V call is TRBV5-6, the J call TRBJ2-7; D gene unclear. This CDR3 has 11 amino acids. CDR1 and CDR2 from the germline V gene are SGHDT and YYEEEE. The V end lost 2 bases, the J end lost 3 bases, and 3 bases lay between the germline ends. The CDR3 is CASSFGYEQYF. The CDR3 nucleotides are TGTGCCAGCAGCTTCGGCTACGAGCAGTACTTC.

The chain has TRBV10-3 and TRBJ2-1, with 7 bases that match TRBD2. The CDR3 sequence is 14 residues long. V was clipped by 0 bases and J by 9 bases; unmatched bases: 5. CDR1 is ENHRY, CDR2 SYGVKD, per germline. DNA for the CDR3: TGTGCCATCAGTGAGTCGGGAGGGAGCTTTGAGCAGTTCTTC. Its protein product is CAISESGGSFEQFF.

The chain combines TRBV2 with TRBJ1-5; no definite D call. Per the germline V gene, CDR1 is SNHLY and CDR2 is FYNNEI. The CDR3 length is 15 residues. Trimming cost V 3 bases and J 1 base, with 10 bases left between them. The CDR3 sequence is CASSDRGKSNQPQHF. In DNA, the CDR3 is TGTGCCAGCAGTGATCGGGGTAAGAGCAATCAGCCCCAGCATTTT.

The V gene is TRBV11-2, the J gene TRBJ2-1; D uncertain. V lost 1 base and J 15 bases, leaving 13 bases between the germline ends. In germline, CDR1 is SGHAT, CDR2 FQNNGV. The CDR3 length is 12 residues. The CDR3 bases are TGTGCCAGCAGCTTAGGTGTCCAGACTCTGTTCTTC. Encoded protein: CASSLGVQTLFF.

The chain recombines TRBV7-2 with TRBJ1-4; D possibly corresponds to TRBD1 (5 bases). V lost 6 bases and J 7 bases, leaving 18 bases between the germline ends. CDR1 and CDR2 (germline): SGHTA, FQGNSA. The CDR3 consists of 15 residues. CDR3 sequence reads: CASRFRIGEGEKLFF. CDR3 coding DNA: TGTGCCAGCAGGTTTCGGATAGGGGAAGGTGAAAAACTGTTTTTT.

The V call is TRBV19, the J call TRBJ1-5, with D unclear. This CDR3 comprises 12 residues. The germline V gene has CDR1 LNHDA and CDR2 SQIVND (reference sequence). V lost 6 bases and J 4 bases, leaving 7 bases between the germline ends. The CDR3 DNA is TGTGCCAGTAGCCCGAGGAATCAGCCCCAGCATTTT. It specifies CASSPRNQPQHF.

V is TRBV20-1 and J is TRBJ1-2; D uncertain. V was shortened by 1 base and J by 5 bases, with 5 bases between the two germline ends. Germline V lookup: CDR1 DFQATT, CDR2 SNEGSKA (reference sequence). The CDR3 sequence is 11 residues long. In DNA form, the CDR3 reads TGCAGTGCTAGAGCCTATTATGGCTACACCTTC. Its protein product is CSARAYYGYTF.

The rearrangement joins TRBV30 to TRBJ2-2; no reliable D call. Germline V CDR1 and CDR2: GTSNPN, SVGIG (reference sequence). The CDR3 contains 12 residues. V was clipped by 8 bases and J by 5 bases, with 12 bases between them. Here the CDR3 reads CAGVSPTGELFF. CDR3 nucleotide sequence: TGTGCCGGAGTAAGCCCTACCGGGGAGCTGTTTTTT.

The V and J genes are TRBV30 and TRBJ1-1; no clear D gene. Deletions cut 0 bases from V and 7 bases from J, with 9 bases between. Germline-derived CDR1 and CDR2 are GTSNPN and SVGIG (reference sequence). The CDR3 has 12 residues. In DNA, the CDR3 is TGTGCCTGGAGTGTCAGTTACGATGAAGCTTTCTTT. It is translated as CAWSVSYDEAFF.

This chain connects TRBV18 to TRBJ2-3, with 7 bases aligning to TRBD1. The CDR3 is 15 amino acids. The J segment lost 2 bases and the V segment lost 1 base, leaving 3 bases of the junction unmatched. Germline CDR1 is KGHSH and CDR2 is LQKENI. The CDR3 loop reads CASSPRDSFTDTQYF. The DNA of the CDR3 is TGTGCCAGCTCACCACGGGACAGCTTCACAGATACGCAGTATTTT.

The V gene is TRBV5-1, the J gene TRBJ1-1; D is undetermined. The CDR3 length is 13 residues. Germline V gives CDR1 SGHRS, CDR2 YFSETQ. V lost 2 bases and J 6 bases, leaving 11 bases between the germline ends. The DNA of the CDR3 is TGCGCCAGCAGCTTTCCTGGGAGAGCTGAAGCTTTCTTT. This translates into CASSFPGRAEAFF.

This clone came up once. The chain recombines TRBV11-2 with TRBJ2-6; D is possibly TRBD1 (5 bases). This CDR3 region has 17 residues. The V gene's germline CDR1 is SGHAT and CDR2 FQNNGV. The V gene lost 5 bases and the J gene lost 0 bases, with 14 bases spanning the gap. Here the CDR3 reads CASSPDSGPSGANVLTF. CDR3 DNA: TGTGCCAGCAGCCCCGACAGTGGACCCTCTGGGGCCAACGTCCTGACTTTC.

The chain recombines TRBV28 with TRBJ1-1, with TRBD1 as a possible D gene (6 bases). The V end lost 10 bases, the J end lost 1 base, and 13 bases lay between the germline ends. This CDR3 spans 13 amino acids. Germline V gene sequence: CDR1 MDHEN, CDR2 SYDVKM. CDR3 nucleotides: TGTGCCACCGTTACAGGGCCGAACACTGAAGCTTTCTTT. Protein sequence: CATVTGPNTEAFF. Full variable domain (remainder filled in from reference TRBV28 and TRBJ1-1): DVKVTQSSRYLVKRTGEKVFLECVQDMDHENMFWYRQDPGLGLRLIYFSYDVKMKEKGDIPEGYSVSREKKERFSLILESASTNQTSMYLCATVTGPNTEAFFGQGTRLTVV.

The CDR3 DNA sequence: TGTGCCAGCACCCTGGGTGGGCTCACAGATACGCAGTATTTT. It encodes CASTLGGLTDTQYF. The V and J genes are TRBV9 and TRBJ2-3; D gene uncertain. The germline V gene encodes CDR1 SGDLS and CDR2 YYNGEE. The CDR3 length is 14 residues. V gave up 6 bases and J gave up 2 bases, with 13 bases separating them.

The chain's CDR3 is CASSLADGGLAGVHEQFF. CDR3 nucleotide sequence: TGTGCCAGCAGCTTAGCTGACGGGGGACTAGCGGGAGTACATGAGCAGTTCTTC. V gene TRBV7-2 combines with J gene TRBJ2-1, with 14 bases lining up with TRBD2. Germline assignment: CDR1 SGHTA and CDR2 FQGNSA. J lost 8 bases, V lost 0 bases, and 9 bases had no gene match. The CDR3 consists of 18 residues.

The J gene is TRBJ1-1, the V gene TRBV2, with 9 nucleotides matching TRBD1. Trimming took 8 bases from V and 1 from J; bases not matched to a gene: 2. The CDR3 has 13 residues. From germline, CDR1 is SNHLY and CDR2 FYNNEI. DNA for the CDR3: TGTGCCAGCCGGGACAGGGAGAACACTGAAGCTTTCTTT. It is translated as CASRDRENTEAFF.

The V gene is TRBV5-1, the J gene TRBJ1-2; 8 nucleotides line up with TRBD1. Trimming cost V 4 bases and J 0 bases; bases outside gene matches: 11. This CDR3 has 17 residues. Germline CDR1 SGHRS, CDR2 YFSETQ. For the CDR3, the DNA is TGCGCCAGCAGCCCCCGGACAGGGCCCTATTCTAACTATGGCTACACCTTC. Its protein is CASSPRTGPYSNYGYTF.